Presented here are 21 T cell receptor beta chains from one specimen sequenced in a study of cytomegalovirus exposure and HLA in healthy donors. This PCR relied on a set of 60 Vbeta primers and 13 Jbeta primers. Generated by immunoSEQ multiplex PCR, the TCRdb table keeps only in-frame clones and is missing some. The data show 180,000 or so clones, 75% to 85% seen once. Sequencing was performed on PBMCs. These receptors all come from a man between 18 and 29 years old in good health and CMV-seronegative.

The chain joins TRBV5-6 to TRBJ1-2; a weak D match, TRBD1 (6 bases). Germline values: CDR1 SGHDT, CDR2 YYEEEE. There are 13 residues in the CDR3. Trimming cost V 7 bases and J 8 bases, with 18 bases left between them. For the CDR3, the DNA is TGTGCCAGCGGCCTGGACAGAAGCTTCGGCTACACCTTC. This translates into CASGLDRSFGYTF. Based on the CDR3 plus reference TRBV5-6 and TRBJ1-2, the full variable domain is DAGVTQSPTHLIKTRGQQVTLRCSPKSGHDTVSWYQQALGQGPQFIFQYYEEEERQRGNFPDRFSGHQFPNYSSELNVNALLLGDSALYLCASGLDRSFGYTFGSGTRLTVV.

The J gene is TRBJ2-3, the V gene TRBV9; D uncertain. The CDR3 totals 14 residues. Trimming took 0 bases from V and 7 from J, leaving 12 bases between them. Looked up from germline, CDR1 is SGDLS and CDR2 is YYNGEE. CDR3 DNA sequence: TGTGCCAGCAGCGTAGAAACTTTCGACTATACGCAGTATTTT. This codes for CASSVETFDYTQYF. The variable domain in full, completed from reference TRBV9 and TRBJ2-3, reads DSGVTQTPKHLITATGQRVTLRCSPRSGDLSVYWYQQSLDQGLQFLIQYYNGEERAKGNILERFSAQQFPDLHSELNLSSLELGDSALYFCASSVETFDYTQYFGPGTRLTVL.

The chain uses TRBV7-9 and TRBJ2-4; tentative D call: TRBD1 (7 bases). V lost 6 bases and J 3 bases, leaving 18 bases between the germline ends. The CDR3 consists of 16 residues. CDR1 and CDR2 (germline): SEHNR, FQNEAQ (reference sequence). For the CDR3, the DNA is TGTGCCAGCAGTTGCCCCCCAGGGGGAGGCAAAAACATTCAGTACTTC. The encoded protein is CASSCPPGGGKNIQYF.

In the case of this clone: The junction and the germline gene differ at one end; a read error may be behind it. Other DNA sequences in this specimen translate into the identical CDR3. The CDR3 here is CASSSPAGGRPSPSTDTQYF. The CDR3 region has the DNA TGTGCTAGCAGCTCACCAGCGGGGGGCCGACCCTCCCCTAGCACAGATACGCAGTATTTT. V and J are TRBV9 and TRBJ2-3, with 9 bases identical to TRBD2. CDR3 size: 20 residues. Germline CDR1 SGDLS, CDR2 YYNGEE.

The chain joins TRBV6-6 to TRBJ2-2; 8 bases line up with TRBD2. Germline loops: CDR1 MNHNY, CDR2 SVGAGI (reference sequence). Trimming at V came to 8 bases and at J to 0 bases, leaving 8 bases not matched to a gene. This CDR3 contains 16 residues. This CDR3 is CASSGGGHTNTGELFF. The CDR3 nucleotides read TGTGCCAGCTCGGGGGGGGGACACACGAACACCGGGGAGCTGTTTTTT.

The genes are TRBV7-2 and TRBJ2-4; weak D call: TRBD1 (5 bases). Trimming took 2 bases from V and 0 from J, leaving 8 bases between them. The CDR3 has 15 amino acids. CDR1 is SGHTA, CDR2 FQGNSA, per germline. Here the CDR3 reads CASSLQGRAKNIQYF. The CDR3, as DNA: TGTGCCAGCAGCTTACAGGGTCGAGCCAAAAACATTCAGTACTTC.

The CDR3 loop reads CASSLRVSDREEGRETQYF. CDR3 DNA: TGTGCCAGCAGCTTACGAGTGTCAGACCGGGAGGAGGGCCGAGAGACCCAGTACTTC. The chain uses TRBV7-9 and TRBJ2-5; 7 bases map to TRBD2. Germline loops: CDR1 SEHNR, CDR2 FQNEAQ (reference sequence). The V gene end was trimmed by 2 bases and the J gene end by 4 bases; junction bases not matched to a gene: 19. CDR3 length: 19 residues.

The chain is built from TRBV29-1 and TRBJ2-2; D is unclear. The ends were cut back, 7 bases at V and 5 bases at J, with 8 bases in the middle. CDR1 SQVTM and CDR2 ANQGSEA come from the germline V gene. The CDR3 totals 11 residues. CDR3 coding DNA: TGCAGCGCCTGGAGTACCGGGGAGCTGTTTTTT. It translates to CSAWSTGELFF.

This clone was counted between two and nine times. The chain links TRBV29-1 to TRBJ1-2; D gene unclear. CDR1 is SQVTM and CDR2 is ANQGSEA in the germline V gene. The ends were cut back, 4 bases at V and 6 bases at J, with 12 bases in the middle. The CDR3 consists of 12 residues. CDR3 sequence (DNA): TGCAGCGTTGTGGGCCACGTGGATGGCTACACCTTC. Protein sequence: CSVVGHVDGYTF.

The V and J genes are TRBV7-9 and TRBJ1-2; 10 bases are shared with TRBD1. Trimming at V came to 1 base and at J to 2 bases, leaving 7 bases not matched to a gene. This CDR3 has 17 residues. The germline gives CDR1 SEHNR, CDR2 FQNEAQ (reference sequence). The CDR3 reads CASSLGSGTGVNYGYTF. The CDR3 bases are TGTGCCAGCAGCTTAGGTTCCGGGACAGGGGTGAACTATGGCTACACCTTC.

This clone was counted once. The CDR3 DNA reads TGTGCCAGCAGTGTATCTACCAGGGGCGGGGAGACCCAGTACTTC. This gives the protein CASSVSTRGGETQYF. The chain employs TRBV2 and TRBJ2-5; TRBD1 is a possible D gene (6 bases). CDR3 size: 15 residues. The V end lost 4 bases, the J end lost 5 bases, and 17 bases lay between the germline ends. Looked up from germline, CDR1 is SNHLY and CDR2 is FYNNEI.

The chain is built from TRBV9 and TRBJ1-4; perhaps TRBD1 as D (6 bases). Germline V lookup: CDR1 SGDLS, CDR2 YYNGEE. V was clipped by 3 bases and J by 3 bases, with 15 bases between them. CDR3 size: 16 residues. The CDR3 sequence: CASSAKGVVANEKLFF. CDR3 DNA sequence: TGTGCCAGCAGCGCAAAGGGGGTCGTGGCTAATGAAAAACTGTTTTTT.

There are a few counts of this clone. This CDR3 reads CASSVGLAGVVTQYF. The CDR3 DNA reads as TGTGCCAGCAGCGTAGGGCTAGCGGGGGTTGTGACCCAGTACTTC. This chain connects TRBV9 to TRBJ2-5; 10 nucleotides match TRBD2. The trim removed 0 bases at V and 7 bases at J, leaving 6 bases unmatched. CDR3 length: 15 residues. The V gene's germline CDR1 is SGDLS and CDR2 YYNGEE.

The gene calls are TRBV11-2 and TRBJ1-4, with D unclear. The V gene's germline CDR1 is SGHAT and CDR2 FQNNGV. Trimming shortened V by 2 bases and J by 8 bases, and 18 bases separated the two germline ends. There are 16 residues in the CDR3. CDR3 region: CASSLPQSPRREKLFF. For the CDR3, the DNA is TGTGCCAGCAGCTTACCCCAGTCCCCTCGGAGGGAAAAACTGTTTTTT. Supplemented by reference TRBV11-2 and TRBJ1-4, the full variable domain reads EAGVAQSPRYKIIEKRQSVAFWCNPISGHATLYWYQQILGQGPKLLIQFQNNGVVDDSQLPKDRFSAERLKGVDSTLKIQPAKLEDSAVYLCASSLPQSPRREKLFFGSGTQLSVL.

This clone turned up a few times. The chain has TRBV7-9 and TRBJ1-1; 9 bases agree with TRBD1. CDR1 is SEHNR, CDR2 FQNEAQ, per germline (reference sequence). This CDR3 is built from 17 residues. V trimming: 5 bases; J trimming: 0 bases; junction bases outside the gene matches: 10. The CDR3 DNA follows: TGTGCCAGCAGCCATAACAGGGGGCGTTCGATGAACACTGAAGCTTTCTTT. It translates to CASSHNRGRSMNTEAFF.

The CDR3 sequence: CASREGGVGTEAFF. The CDR3 DNA reads as TGTGCCAGCAGAGAGGGAGGGGTGGGGACTGAAGCTTTCTTT. The chain uses TRBV2 and TRBJ1-1; a possible D gene is TRBD1 (5 bases). Trimming removed 6 bases at V and 5 bases at J, with 16 bases between. Germline CDR1 is SNHLY and CDR2 is FYNNEI. The CDR3 is 14 amino acids.

This chain links TRBV6-5 with TRBJ2-2; possible D gene TRBD2, 6 bases. CDR1 MNHEY and CDR2 SVGAGI come from the germline V gene. Trimming took off 10 bases at V and 5 bases at J, with 17 bases between the two ends. CDR3 size: 14 residues. The CDR3 DNA follows: TGTGCCACCCACGGGACTGGGCTAACCGGGGAGCTGTTTTTT. Amino acid sequence: CATHGTGLTGELFF.

This clone was recorded a few times. The chain has TRBV18 and TRBJ2-2, with TRBD2 matching 11 bases. The trim removed 1 base at V and 3 bases at J, leaving 1 base unmatched. CDR1 is KGHSH, CDR2 LQKENI, per germline. This CDR3 is 16 amino acids long. The DNA of the CDR3 is TGTGCCAGCTCACCACGACTAGCGGGGTACACCGGGGAGCTGTTTTTT. This sequence encodes CASSPRLAGYTGELFF.

J is TRBJ2-7 and V is TRBV6-1, with no clear D. The V and J ends lost 5 bases and 7 bases respectively, with 12 bases between them. Germline V gene data show CDR1 as MNHNS and CDR2 as SASEGT. The CDR3 is 12 amino acids. CDR3 sequence (DNA): TGTGCCAGCAGTAATCGACCGGAGGAGCAGTACTTC. Translated: CASSNRPEEQYF.

This clone was recorded a few times. This chain joins TRBV30 and TRBJ1-1; D remains ambiguous. V lost 0 bases and J lost 2, with 13 bases in between. The V gene's germline CDR1 is GTSNPN and CDR2 SVGIG (reference sequence). This CDR3 has 15 residues. CDR3 sequence: CAWSVWGAGNTEAFF. Here the CDR3 DNA reads TGTGCCTGGAGTGTATGGGGAGCAGGAAACACTGAAGCTTTCTTT.

J is TRBJ2-1 and V is TRBV9, with 10 bases lining up with TRBD2. The CDR3 is 15 residues long. V shed 2 bases, J shed 8 bases, and the junction held 7 bases outside the gene matches. The germline V gene has CDR1 SGDLS and CDR2 YYNGEE. The CDR3 DNA follows: TGTGCCAGCAGCGTTTTTCAGCGGGAGGGCCATGAGCAGTTCTTC. Amino acid sequence: CASSVFQREGHEQFF.